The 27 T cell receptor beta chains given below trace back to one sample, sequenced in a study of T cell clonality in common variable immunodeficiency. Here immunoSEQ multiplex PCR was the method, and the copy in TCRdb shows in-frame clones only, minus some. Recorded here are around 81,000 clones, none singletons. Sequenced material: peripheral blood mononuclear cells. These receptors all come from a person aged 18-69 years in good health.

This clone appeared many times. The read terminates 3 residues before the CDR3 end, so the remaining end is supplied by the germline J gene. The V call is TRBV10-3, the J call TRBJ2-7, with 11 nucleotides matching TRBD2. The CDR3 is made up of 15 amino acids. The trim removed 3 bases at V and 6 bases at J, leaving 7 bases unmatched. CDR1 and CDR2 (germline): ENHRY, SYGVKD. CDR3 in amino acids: CAISESLGTSGEQYF. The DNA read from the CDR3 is TGTGCCATCAGTGAATCCCTCGGGACTAGCGGCGAG.

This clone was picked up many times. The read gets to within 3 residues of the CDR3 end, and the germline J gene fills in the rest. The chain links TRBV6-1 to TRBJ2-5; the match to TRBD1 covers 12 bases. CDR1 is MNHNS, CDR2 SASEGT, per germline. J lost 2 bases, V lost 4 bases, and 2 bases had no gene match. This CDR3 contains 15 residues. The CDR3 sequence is CASSGDRGPQETQYF. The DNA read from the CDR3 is TGTGCCAGCAGTGGGGACAGGGGGCCTCAAGAGACC.

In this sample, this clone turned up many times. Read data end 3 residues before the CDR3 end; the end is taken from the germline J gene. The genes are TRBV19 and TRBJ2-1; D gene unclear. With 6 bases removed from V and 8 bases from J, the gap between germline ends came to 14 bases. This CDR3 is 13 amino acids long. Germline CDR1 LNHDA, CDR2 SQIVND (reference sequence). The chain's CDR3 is CASRRLREDEQFF. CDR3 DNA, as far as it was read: TGTGCCAGTAGGAGACTCAGAGAGGATGAG.

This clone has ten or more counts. The CDR3 loop is CASSWLAQETQYF. The sequenced part of the CDR3 DNA is TGTGCCAGCAGTTGGCTAGCTCAAGAGACC. The chain is built from TRBV6-2 or TRBV6-3 and TRBJ2-5, with D perhaps TRBD2 (5 bases). The DNA ends 3 residues before the CDR3 does, and the rest of the CDR3 is filled in from the germline J gene. V was trimmed by 4 bases and J by 2 bases, leaving 8 bases between them. This CDR3 has 13 amino acids. Germline V gene lookup returns CDR1 MNHEY and CDR2 SVGEGT.

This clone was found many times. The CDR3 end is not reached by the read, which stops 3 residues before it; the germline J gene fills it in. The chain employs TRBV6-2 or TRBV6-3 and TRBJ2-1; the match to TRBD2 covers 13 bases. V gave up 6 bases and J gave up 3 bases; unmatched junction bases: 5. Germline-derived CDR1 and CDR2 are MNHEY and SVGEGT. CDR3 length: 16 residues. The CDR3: CASSLTSGGIYNEQFF. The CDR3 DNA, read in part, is TGTGCCAGCAGCCTGACTAGCGGGGGGATCTACAATGAG.

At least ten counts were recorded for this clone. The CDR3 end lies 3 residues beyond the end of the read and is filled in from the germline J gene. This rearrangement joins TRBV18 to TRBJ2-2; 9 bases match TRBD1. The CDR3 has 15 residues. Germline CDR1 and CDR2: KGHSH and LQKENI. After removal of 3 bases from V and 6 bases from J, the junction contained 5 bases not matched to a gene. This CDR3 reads CASSPTGQGAGELFF. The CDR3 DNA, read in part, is TGTGCCAGCTCACCGACGGGACAGGGTGCCGGGGAG.

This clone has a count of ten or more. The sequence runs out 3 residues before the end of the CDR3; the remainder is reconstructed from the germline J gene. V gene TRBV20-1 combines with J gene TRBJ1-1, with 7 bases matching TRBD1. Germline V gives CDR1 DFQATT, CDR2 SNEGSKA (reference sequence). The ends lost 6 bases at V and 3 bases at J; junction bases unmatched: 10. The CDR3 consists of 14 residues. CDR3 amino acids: CSAFGTASDTEAFF. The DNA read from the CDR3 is TGCAGTGCGTTCGGGACAGCCTCGGACACTGAA.

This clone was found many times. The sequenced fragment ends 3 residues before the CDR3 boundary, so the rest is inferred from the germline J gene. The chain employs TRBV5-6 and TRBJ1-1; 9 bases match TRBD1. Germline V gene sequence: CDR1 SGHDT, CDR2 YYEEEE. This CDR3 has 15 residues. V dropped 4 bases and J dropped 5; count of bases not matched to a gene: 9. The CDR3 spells CASSGQQGARTEAFF. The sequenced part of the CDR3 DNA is TGTGCCAGCAGCGGGCAACAGGGGGCGCGGACTGAA.

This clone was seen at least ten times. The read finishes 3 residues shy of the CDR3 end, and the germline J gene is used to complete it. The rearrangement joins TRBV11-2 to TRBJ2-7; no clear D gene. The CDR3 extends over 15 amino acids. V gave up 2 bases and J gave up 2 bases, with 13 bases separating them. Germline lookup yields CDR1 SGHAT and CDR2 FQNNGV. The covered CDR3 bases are TGTGCCAGCAGCTTACGCGGTTCACTGGCCTACGAG. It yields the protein CASSLRGSLAYE. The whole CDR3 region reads CASSLRGSLAYEQYF.

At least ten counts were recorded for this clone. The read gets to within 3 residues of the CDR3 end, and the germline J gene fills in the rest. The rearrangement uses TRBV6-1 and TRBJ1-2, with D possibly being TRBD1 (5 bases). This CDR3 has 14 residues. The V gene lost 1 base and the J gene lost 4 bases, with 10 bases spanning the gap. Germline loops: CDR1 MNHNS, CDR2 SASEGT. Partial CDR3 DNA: TGTGCCAGCAGTGAAGGGTGGGGCGCCTATGGC. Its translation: CASSEGWGAYG. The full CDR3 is CASSEGWGAYGYTF.

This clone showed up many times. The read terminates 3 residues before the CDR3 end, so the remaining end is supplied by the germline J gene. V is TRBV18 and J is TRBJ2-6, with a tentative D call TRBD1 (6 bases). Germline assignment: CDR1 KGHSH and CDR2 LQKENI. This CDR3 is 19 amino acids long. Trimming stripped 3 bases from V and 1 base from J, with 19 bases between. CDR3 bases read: TGTGCCAGCTCACCCCTAACCGGGAAAGGGGGTTCTGGGGCCAACGTC. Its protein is CASSPLTGKGGSGANV. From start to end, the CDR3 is CASSPLTGKGGSGANVLTF.

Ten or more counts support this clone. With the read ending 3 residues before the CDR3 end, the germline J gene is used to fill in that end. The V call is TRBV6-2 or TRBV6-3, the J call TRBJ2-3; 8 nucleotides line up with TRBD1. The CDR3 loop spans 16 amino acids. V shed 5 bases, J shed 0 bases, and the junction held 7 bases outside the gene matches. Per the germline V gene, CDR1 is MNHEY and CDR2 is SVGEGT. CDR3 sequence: CASSKDRATSTDTQYF. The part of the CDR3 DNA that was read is TGTGCCAGCAGTAAGGACAGGGCGACTAGCACAGATACG.

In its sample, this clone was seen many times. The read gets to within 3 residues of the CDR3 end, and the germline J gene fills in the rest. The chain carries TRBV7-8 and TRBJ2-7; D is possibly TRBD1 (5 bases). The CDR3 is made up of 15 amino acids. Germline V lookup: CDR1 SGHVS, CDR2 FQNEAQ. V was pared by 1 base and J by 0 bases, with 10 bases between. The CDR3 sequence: CASSLGGHSSYEQYF. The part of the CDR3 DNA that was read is TGTGCCAGCAGCTTAGGCGGACACAGCTCCTACGAG.

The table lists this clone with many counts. Partial CDR3 DNA: TGTGCCAGCAGTCCGAGGGTAAAGTGGTCCTACGAG. As protein: CASSPRVKWSYE. The complete CDR3 protein is CASSPRVKWSYEQYF. This chain joins TRBV28 and TRBJ2-7, with TRBD2 as a possible D gene (5 bases). The read terminates 3 residues ahead of where the CDR3 ends, so the germline J gene completes it. V was pared by 5 bases and J by 1 base, with 15 bases between. This CDR3 spans 15 amino acids. The germline CDR1 and CDR2 sequences are MDHEN and SYDVKM.

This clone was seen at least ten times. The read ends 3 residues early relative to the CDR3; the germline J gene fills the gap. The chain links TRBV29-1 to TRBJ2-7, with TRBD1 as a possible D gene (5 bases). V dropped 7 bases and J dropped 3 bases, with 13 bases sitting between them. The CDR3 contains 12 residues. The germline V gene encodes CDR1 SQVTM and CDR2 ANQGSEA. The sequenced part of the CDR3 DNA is TGCAGCGCACGGACATCCCTCTACGAG. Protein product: CSARTSLYE. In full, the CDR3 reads CSARTSLYEQYF.

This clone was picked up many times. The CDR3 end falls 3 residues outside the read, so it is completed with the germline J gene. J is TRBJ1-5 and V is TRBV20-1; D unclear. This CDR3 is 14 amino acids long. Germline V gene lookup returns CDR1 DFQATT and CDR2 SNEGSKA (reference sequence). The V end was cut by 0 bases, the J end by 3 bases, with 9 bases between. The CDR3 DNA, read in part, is TGCAGTGCTAGAGATGGCAGGCCCAATCAGCCC. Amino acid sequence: CSARDGRPNQP. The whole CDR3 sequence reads CSARDGRPNQPQHF.

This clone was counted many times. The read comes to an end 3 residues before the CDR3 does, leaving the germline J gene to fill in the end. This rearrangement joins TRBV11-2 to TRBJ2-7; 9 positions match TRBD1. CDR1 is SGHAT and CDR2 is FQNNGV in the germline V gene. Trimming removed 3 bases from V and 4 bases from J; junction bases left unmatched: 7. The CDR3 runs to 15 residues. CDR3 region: CASSFWTGDGYEQYF. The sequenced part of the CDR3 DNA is TGTGCCAGCAGCTTCTGGACAGGGGATGGGTACGAG.

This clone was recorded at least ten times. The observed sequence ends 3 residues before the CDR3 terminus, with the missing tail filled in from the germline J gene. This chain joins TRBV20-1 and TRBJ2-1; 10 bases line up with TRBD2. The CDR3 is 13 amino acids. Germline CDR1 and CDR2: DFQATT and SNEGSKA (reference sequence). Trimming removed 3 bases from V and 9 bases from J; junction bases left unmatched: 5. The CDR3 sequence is CSASSGRWGEQFF. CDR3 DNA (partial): TGCAGTGCTAGTAGCGGGAGGTGGGGTGAG.

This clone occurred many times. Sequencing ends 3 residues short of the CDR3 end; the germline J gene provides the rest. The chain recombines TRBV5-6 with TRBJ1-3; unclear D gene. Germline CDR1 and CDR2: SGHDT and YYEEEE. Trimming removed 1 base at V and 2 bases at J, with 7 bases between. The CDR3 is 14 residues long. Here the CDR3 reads CASSLRVAGNTIYF. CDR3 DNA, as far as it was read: TGTGCCAGCAGCTTGAGGGTTGCTGGAAACACC.

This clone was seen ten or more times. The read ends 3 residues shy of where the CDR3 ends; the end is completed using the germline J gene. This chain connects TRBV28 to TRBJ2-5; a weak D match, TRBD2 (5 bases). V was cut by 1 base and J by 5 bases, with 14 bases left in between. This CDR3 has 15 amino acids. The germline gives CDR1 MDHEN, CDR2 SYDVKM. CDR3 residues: CASSLLAPQRETQYF. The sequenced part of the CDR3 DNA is TGTGCCAGCAGTTTATTAGCCCCGCAGCGGGAGACC. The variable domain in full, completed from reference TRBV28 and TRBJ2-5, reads DVKVTQSSRYLVKRTGEKVFLECVQDMDHENMFWYRQDPGLGLRLIYFSYDVKMKEKGDIPEGYSVSREKKERFSLILESASTNQTSMYLCASSLLAPQRETQYFGPGTRLLVL.

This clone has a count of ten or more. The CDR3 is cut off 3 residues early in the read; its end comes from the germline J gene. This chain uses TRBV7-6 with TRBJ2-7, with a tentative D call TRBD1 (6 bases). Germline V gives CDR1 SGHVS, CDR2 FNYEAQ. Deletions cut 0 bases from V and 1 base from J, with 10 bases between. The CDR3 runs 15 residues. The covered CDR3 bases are TGTGCCAGCAGCTTAGCAACAGGGTTGTCCTACGAG. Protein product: CASSLATGLSYE. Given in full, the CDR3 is CASSLATGLSYEQYF.

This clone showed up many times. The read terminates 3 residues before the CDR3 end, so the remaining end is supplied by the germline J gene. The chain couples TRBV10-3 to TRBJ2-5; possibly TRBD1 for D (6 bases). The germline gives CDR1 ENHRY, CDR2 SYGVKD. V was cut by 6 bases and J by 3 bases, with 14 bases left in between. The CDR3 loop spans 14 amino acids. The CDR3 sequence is CAISPVQGKETQYF. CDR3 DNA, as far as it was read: TGTGCCATCAGCCCGGTGCAGGGGAAAGAGACC.

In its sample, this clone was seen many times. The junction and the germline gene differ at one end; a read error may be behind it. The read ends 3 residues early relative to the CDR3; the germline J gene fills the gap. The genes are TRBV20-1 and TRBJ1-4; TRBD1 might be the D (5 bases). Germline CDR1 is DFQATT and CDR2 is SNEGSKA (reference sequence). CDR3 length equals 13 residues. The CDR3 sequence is CSARGALDEKLFF. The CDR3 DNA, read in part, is TGCAGCGCTAGAGGGGCTCTTGACGAAAAA.

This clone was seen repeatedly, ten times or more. The sequenced CDR3 bases are TGTGCCAGCAGCTTAGAGCGGCGGGAGGGCAATGAG. This translates into CASSLERREGNE. The complete CDR3 sequence is CASSLERREGNEQFF. The chain is built from TRBV7-8 and TRBJ2-1; 9 nucleotides align to TRBD2. The read terminates 3 residues ahead of where the CDR3 ends, so the germline J gene completes it. The CDR3 totals 15 residues. V dropped 1 base and J dropped 6; count of bases not matched to a gene: 4. Germline CDR1 reads SGHVS; CDR2 reads FQNEAQ. Full variable domain (missing parts from reference TRBV7-8 and TRBJ2-1): GAGVSQSPRYKVAKRGQDVALRCDPISGHVSLFWYQQALGQGPEFLTYFQNEAQLDKSGLPSDRFFAERPEGSVSTLKIQRTQQEDSAVYLCASSLERREGNEQFFGPGTRLTVL.

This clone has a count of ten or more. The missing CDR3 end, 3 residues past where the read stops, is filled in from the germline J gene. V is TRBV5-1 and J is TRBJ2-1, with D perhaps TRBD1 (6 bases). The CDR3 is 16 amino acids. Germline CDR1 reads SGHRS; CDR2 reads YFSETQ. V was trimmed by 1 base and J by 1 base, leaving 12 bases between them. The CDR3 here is CASSLRWGTSYNEQFF. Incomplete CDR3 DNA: TGCGCCAGCAGCTTGAGGTGGGGGACATCCTACAATGAG.

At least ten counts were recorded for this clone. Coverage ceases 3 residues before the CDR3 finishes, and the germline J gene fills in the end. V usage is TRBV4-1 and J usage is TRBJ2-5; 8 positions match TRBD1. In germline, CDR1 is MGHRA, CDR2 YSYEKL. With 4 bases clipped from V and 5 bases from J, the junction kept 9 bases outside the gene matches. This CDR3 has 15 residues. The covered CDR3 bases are TGCGCCAGCAGCCCAGAGGACAGGGTGGAGGAGACC. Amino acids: CASSPEDRVEET. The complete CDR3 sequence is CASSPEDRVEETQYF.

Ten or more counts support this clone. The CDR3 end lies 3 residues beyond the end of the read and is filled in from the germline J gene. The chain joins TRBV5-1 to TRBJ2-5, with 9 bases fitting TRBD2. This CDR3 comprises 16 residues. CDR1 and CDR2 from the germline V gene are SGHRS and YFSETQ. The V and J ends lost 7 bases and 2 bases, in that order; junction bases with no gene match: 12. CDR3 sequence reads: CASGGVASGIQETQYF. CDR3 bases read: TGCGCCAGCGGGGGGGTCGCTAGCGGGATTCAAGAGACC.